Sequencing of this TCR beta chain was carried out in a study of blood T cell repertoires in COVID-19. At the level of the study: Sites in the United States, Italy and Spain provided acute and convalescent COVID-19 samples. T cells, B-cell-depleted T cells, or PBMCs supplied cDNA or gDNA.

In the source study's methods: Amplifying reference gene primers gave estimates of nucleated cell counts. TCRdb's copy holds only in-frame clones and misses some; the assay was immunoSEQ multiplex PCR. V and J calls and clone size are those listed in that table; D and trimming were worked out from the DNA. The table includes approximately 150,000 clones, 80% to 90% detected once. This CDR3 comprises 14 residues. Trimming shortened V by 0 bases and J by 3 bases, and 6 bases separated the two germline ends. The germline V gene encodes CDR1 SGHDT and CDR2 YYEEEE. The sequence derives from an older woman with acute or convalescent COVID-19. V usage is TRBV5-6 and J usage is TRBJ1-4; D perhaps matches TRBD1 (5 bases). Sequenced input: peripheral blood. In DNA form, the CDR3 reads TGTGCCAGCAGCTTGGGGGGCCCTAATGAAAAACTGTTTTTT. It codes for CASSLGGPNEKLFF.